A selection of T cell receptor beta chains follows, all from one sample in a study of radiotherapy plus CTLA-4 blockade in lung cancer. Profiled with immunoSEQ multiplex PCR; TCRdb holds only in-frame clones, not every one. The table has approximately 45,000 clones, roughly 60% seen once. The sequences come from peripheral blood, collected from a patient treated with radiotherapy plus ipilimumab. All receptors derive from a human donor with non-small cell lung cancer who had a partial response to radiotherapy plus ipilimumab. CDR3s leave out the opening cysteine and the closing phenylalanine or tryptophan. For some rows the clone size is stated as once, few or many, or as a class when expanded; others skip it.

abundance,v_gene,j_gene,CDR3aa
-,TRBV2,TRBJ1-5,ASSVQGGGNQPQH
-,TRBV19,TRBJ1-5,ASSIGGGRADQPQH
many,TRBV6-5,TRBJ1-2,ASSRQGALPYT
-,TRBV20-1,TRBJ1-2,TSTPTRGYT
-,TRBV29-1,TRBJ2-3,SVRQVLSTDTQY
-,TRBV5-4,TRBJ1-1,ASSRDRGHTEAF
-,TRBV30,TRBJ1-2,AWSLSHEGGGT
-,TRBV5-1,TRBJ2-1,ASSEGDPYNEQF
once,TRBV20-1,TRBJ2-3,SANLADTQY
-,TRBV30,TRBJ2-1,AWSVGTGNYNEQF
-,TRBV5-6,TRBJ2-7,ASSLDRVSYEQY
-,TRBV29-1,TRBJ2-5,SAQPYQGETQY
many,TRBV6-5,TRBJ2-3,ASSSWSLEDTQY
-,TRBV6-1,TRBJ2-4,ASSGGLAGGVKNIQY
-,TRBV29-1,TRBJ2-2,SVGRTGNTGELF
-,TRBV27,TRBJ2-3,ASNILAGYTDTQY
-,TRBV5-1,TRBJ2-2,ASSLVVAEDTGELF
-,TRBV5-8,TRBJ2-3,ASSFRGRTDTQY
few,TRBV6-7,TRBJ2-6,ASSPDRRRANVLT
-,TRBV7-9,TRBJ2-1,ASSLSGTSGPVEQF
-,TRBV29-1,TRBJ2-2,SVELAGGTGELF
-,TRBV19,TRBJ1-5,ASSGQGFGNQPQH
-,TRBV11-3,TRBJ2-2,ASSSLTSTNTGELF
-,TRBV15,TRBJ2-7,ATSAGGRGYEQY
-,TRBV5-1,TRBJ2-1,ASSPNPSGVGQF
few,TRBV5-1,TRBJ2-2,ASSLDGLSTGELF
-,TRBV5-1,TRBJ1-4,ASSARAPHEKLF
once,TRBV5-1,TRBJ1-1,ASSLIPGDTEAF